A single sample gave rise to the 27 T cell receptor beta chains below, sequenced in a study of blood T cell repertoires in COVID-19. Sequenced by immunoSEQ multiplex PCR; TCRdb stores in-frame clones only, minus some. The sample lists roughly 90,000 clones; roughly 90% were seen once. Sequenced material: peripheral blood. These receptors all stem from a human donor with active COVID-19. The donor label of this sample is uncertain.

The rearrangement uses TRBV14 and TRBJ1-2, with D hard to call. Germline-derived CDR1 and CDR2 are SGHDN and FVKESK. The CDR3 is made up of 15 amino acids. Trimming removed 2 bases at V and 7 bases at J, with 17 bases between. CDR3 sequence reads: CASSQTWTGSSGYTF. CDR3 DNA: TGTGCCAGCAGCCAAACCTGGACTGGGTCTAGTGGCTACACCTTC.

The chain has TRBV7-6 and TRBJ2-5, with 10 bases fitting TRBD2. Germline-derived CDR1 and CDR2 are SGHVS and FNYEAQ. There are 17 residues in the CDR3. The trim removed 2 bases at V and 4 bases at J, leaving 10 bases unmatched. The CDR3 nucleotides are TGTGCCAGCAGCTTATTCGCTAGCGGGGGACGGGGAGAGACCCAGTACTTC. This gives the protein CASSLFASGGRGETQYF.

The CDR3 loop is CASSHRGGEQFF. CDR3 in DNA: TGTGCCAGCAGCCACCGGGGGGGTGAGCAGTTCTTC. The chain employs TRBV7-3 and TRBJ2-1, with 8 bases fitting TRBD2. CDR3 size: 12 residues. V shed 5 bases and J 9 bases; nucleotides not matched to a gene: 3. Germline V gene lookup returns CDR1 SGHTA and CDR2 FQGTGA.

The chain links TRBV6-6 to TRBJ1-4; D is possibly TRBD1 (5 bases). This CDR3 region has 16 residues. Trimming took off 0 bases at V and 7 bases at J, with 15 bases between the two ends. Germline lookup yields CDR1 MNHNY and CDR2 SVGAGI (reference sequence). In DNA, the CDR3 is TGTGCCAGCAGTTACTCCGATACGGGGGGAAGTGAAAAACTGTTTTTT. It is translated as CASSYSDTGGSEKLFF.

The rearrangement uses TRBV9 and TRBJ2-5, with TRBD1 as a possible D gene (6 bases). Germline assignment: CDR1 SGDLS and CDR2 YYNGEE. Trimming took 1 base from V and 5 from J, leaving 15 bases between them. The CDR3 spans 15 residues. The CDR3, as DNA: TGTGCCAGCAGCGTACAGGGGCGTCCTTTGGAGACCCAGTACTTC. Its translation: CASSVQGRPLETQYF.

CDR3 region: CASSQMLVAGAHEQFF. The CDR3 region has the DNA TGCGCCAGCAGCCAGATGCTGGTGGCGGGGGCGCATGAGCAGTTCTTC. The V call is TRBV4-1, the J call TRBJ2-1, with D maybe TRBD2 (7 bases). Trimming took off 3 bases at V and 8 bases at J, with 20 bases between the two ends. The CDR3 length is 16 residues. Germline CDR1 MGHRA, CDR2 YSYEKL.

This clone was seen a handful of times. The chain employs TRBV19 and TRBJ1-5, with TRBD1 as a possible D gene (5 bases). V dropped 5 bases and J dropped 0 bases, with 14 bases sitting between them. The CDR3 totals 16 residues. Germline loops: CDR1 LNHDA, CDR2 SQIVND (reference sequence). CDR3 sequence reads: CASSVDRQYSNQPQHF. CDR3 nucleotide sequence: TGTGCCAGTAGTGTTGACCGACAGTATAGCAATCAGCCCCAGCATTTT.

V and J are TRBV7-9 and TRBJ1-1, with 7 bases that match TRBD1. In germline, CDR1 is SEHNR, CDR2 FQNEAQ (reference sequence). V lost 5 bases to trimming and J lost 5 bases; unmatched junction nucleotides: 11. The CDR3 is 15 residues long. The CDR3 sequence is CASSEQQGLGTEAFF. As DNA, the CDR3 is TGTGCCAGCAGCGAGCAACAGGGGCTGGGGACTGAAGCTTTCTTT. The variable domain in full, completed from reference TRBV7-9 and TRBJ1-1, reads DTGVSQNPRHKITKRGQNVTFRCDPISEHNRLYWYRQTLGQGPEFLTYFQNEAQLEKSRLLSDRFSAERPKGSFSTLEIQRTEQGDSAMYLCASSEQQGLGTEAFFGQGTRLTVV.

CDR3 coding DNA: TGCGCCAGCAGCCAAGAAGCCACCGACAGGGTTCGGGATGAGCAGTTCTTC. Protein product: CASSQEATDRVRDEQFF. The chain carries TRBV4-3 and TRBJ2-1; 7 nucleotides match TRBD1. The V gene end was trimmed by 0 bases and the J gene end by 8 bases; junction bases not matched to a gene: 13. Germline CDR1 is LGHNA and CDR2 is YSLEER. The CDR3 covers 17 residues.

This chain joins TRBV2 and TRBJ2-1; 10 bases match TRBD2. CDR3 length equals 13 residues. Germline trimming cut 7 bases from V and 6 bases from J; bases unmatched to any gene: 3. The germline CDR1 and CDR2 sequences are SNHLY and FYNNEI. For the CDR3, the DNA is TGTGCCAGCATGTCTAGCGGGGGCAATGAGCAGTTCTTC. Translation: CASMSSGGNEQFF.

The rearrangement links TRBV6-2 or TRBV6-3 to TRBJ1-2; D remains ambiguous. There are 17 residues in the CDR3. With 2 bases removed from V and 0 bases from J, the gap between germline ends came to 16 bases. The germline V gene has CDR1 MNHEY and CDR2 SVGEGT. CDR3 nucleotides: TGTGCCAGCAGTTACCTTCCGGGTACGCCCGCTAACTATGGCTACACCTTC. This codes for CASSYLPGTPANYGYTF.

The DNA of the CDR3 is TGTGCCAGCAGCTCCCGGACTAGCGGGGGACTCACCGGGGAGCTGTTTTTT. Encoded protein: CASSSRTSGGLTGELFF. The gene calls are TRBV5-4 and TRBJ2-2; TRBD2 matches at 13 bases. The germline V gene has CDR1 SGHNT and CDR2 YYREEE (reference sequence). CDR3 length: 17 amino acids. V lost 3 bases to trimming and J lost 4 bases; unmatched junction nucleotides: 6.

The chain recombines TRBV4-3 with TRBJ1-3; D is undetermined. Trimming took off 3 bases at V and 0 bases at J, with 12 bases between the two ends. Germline CDR1 is LGHNA and CDR2 is YSLEER. The CDR3 consists of 16 residues. CDR3 bases: TGCGCCAGCAGCCACCGGCACAGCAACTCTGGAAACACCATATATTTT. This sequence encodes CASSHRHSNSGNTIYF.

This clone has just a few counts. The chain joins TRBV5-4 to TRBJ2-7; TRBD2 might be the D (7 bases). The CDR3 runs 14 residues. Trimming took 5 bases from V and 1 from J, leaving 13 bases between them. From germline, CDR1 is SGHNT and CDR2 YYREEE (reference sequence). CDR3: CASSRGAPSYEQYF. As DNA, the CDR3 is TGTGCCAGCAGTCGGGGGGCCCCTTCCTACGAGCAGTACTTC.

The chain links TRBV5-1 to TRBJ1-6; D gene uncertain. This CDR3 is 15 amino acids long. The germline CDR1 and CDR2 sequences are SGHRS and YFSETQ. Trimming took 0 bases from V and 6 from J, leaving 10 bases between them. CDR3 in DNA: TGCGCCAGCAGCTTGGCCCCGGAGGCTAATTCACCCCTCCACTTT. It yields the protein CASSLAPEANSPLHF. The full variable domain, its missing parts supplied by reference TRBV5-1 and TRBJ1-6, is KAGVTQTPRYLIKTRGQQVTLSCSPISGHRSVSWYQQTPGQGLQFLFEYFSETQRNKGNFPGRFSGRQFSNSRSEMNVSTLELGDSALYLCASSLAPEANSPLHFGNGTRLTVT.

The V call is TRBV5-5, the J call TRBJ2-3; no firm D call. The germline CDR1 and CDR2 sequences are SGHKS and YYEKEE (reference sequence). There are 15 residues in the CDR3. Trimming stripped 0 bases from V and 2 bases from J, with 10 bases between. CDR3 amino acids: CASSLGHYSTDTQYF. CDR3 DNA sequence: TGTGCCAGCAGCTTGGGGCACTACTCCACAGATACGCAGTATTTT.

The V and J genes are TRBV11-2 and TRBJ1-6; 10 positions match TRBD1. After removal of 4 bases from V and 9 bases from J, the junction contained 6 bases not matched to a gene. CDR3 length equals 15 residues. The germline V gene encodes CDR1 SGHAT and CDR2 FQNNGV. The CDR3 reads CASSSETGGASPLHF. Written as DNA, the CDR3 is TGTGCCAGCAGCTCGGAGACAGGGGGCGCTTCACCCCTCCACTTT.

The chain recombines TRBV19 with TRBJ1-5; a weak D match, TRBD1 (6 bases). The V end was cut by 7 bases, the J end by 4 bases, with 20 bases between. Germline V gives CDR1 LNHDA, CDR2 SQIVND (reference sequence). The CDR3 spans 16 residues. The CDR3 coding sequence is TGTGCCAGTATGAGCCCAGGGGCGATCTTAAATCAGCCCCAGCATTTT. Translation gives CASMSPGAILNQPQHF.

The chain has TRBV14 and TRBJ1-2; D is possibly TRBD1 (5 bases). The V and J ends lost 4 bases and 1 base respectively, with 13 bases between them. Germline CDR1 is SGHDN and CDR2 is FVKESK. The CDR3 totals 15 residues. The CDR3 sequence: CASSRHGGFNYGYTF. DNA for the CDR3: TGTGCCAGCAGCCGGCATGGGGGGTTTAACTATGGCTACACCTTC.

This sequence joins TRBV9 and TRBJ2-4; 7 bases fit TRBD2. The germline CDR1 and CDR2 sequences are SGDLS and YYNGEE. CDR3 length: 16 amino acids. The J segment lost 0 bases and the V segment lost 0 bases, leaving 3 bases of the junction unmatched. The CDR3 protein is CASSVGEGRAKNIQYF. CDR3 coding DNA: TGTGCCAGCAGCGTAGGGGAGGGGAGAGCCAAAAACATTCAGTACTTC.

The CDR3, as DNA: TGTGCCAGCAGCTTGTGGGGCGACGCTGAAGCTTTCTTT. Encoded protein: CASSLWGDAEAFF. This chain connects TRBV9 to TRBJ1-1, with a weak D call TRBD1 (5 bases). CDR3 size: 13 residues. V was pared by 4 bases and J by 6 bases, with 13 bases between. CDR1 is SGDLS, CDR2 YYNGEE, per germline.

This chain connects TRBV24-1 to TRBJ2-3; 9 bases map to TRBD2. The CDR3 runs to 17 residues. J lost 6 bases, V lost 3 bases, and 12 bases had no gene match. In germline, CDR1 is KGHDR, CDR2 SFDVKD. In nucleotides, the CDR3 is TGTGCCACCAGTGATCCCGGTCTAGCGGGGAGCTGGGATACGCAGTATTTT. Translation: CATSDPGLAGSWDTQYF.

V gene TRBV6-2 or TRBV6-3 combines with J gene TRBJ2-3; 10 nucleotides match TRBD2. The CDR3 is 17 amino acids. Looked up from germline, CDR1 is MNHEY and CDR2 is SVGEGT. With 1 base clipped from V and 4 bases from J, the junction kept 8 bases outside the gene matches. CDR3 in amino acids: CASSYYMASGGSDTQYF. The CDR3 nucleotides read TGTGCCAGCAGTTACTATATGGCTAGCGGGGGTTCAGATACGCAGTATTTT.

This chain connects TRBV29-1 to TRBJ2-7, with a possible D match to TRBD1 (6 bases). In germline, CDR1 is SQVTM, CDR2 ANQGSEA. The CDR3 covers 13 residues. Trimming pared 4 bases from V and 2 bases from J, leaving 12 bases between. In DNA, the CDR3 is TGCAGCGTTGTAGTGCAGGGGACCTACGAGCAGTACTTC. It is translated as CSVVVQGTYEQYF.

The rearrangement joins TRBV6-2 or TRBV6-3 to TRBJ2-7, with D uncertain. Trimming stripped 6 bases from V and 3 bases from J, with 18 bases between. Germline V gives CDR1 MNHEY, CDR2 SVGEGT. The CDR3 loop spans 15 amino acids. CDR3 DNA: TGTGCCAGCAGCATACGCAACTACCGGTACTACGAGCAGTACTTC. This sequence encodes CASSIRNYRYYEQYF.

As for this clone: Other DNA variants within this sample encode the same CDR3. V is TRBV4-2 and J is TRBJ2-5, with D maybe TRBD1 (5 bases). Trimming cost V 4 bases and J 3 bases, with 9 bases left between them. Germline assignment: CDR1 LGHNA and CDR2 YNFKEQ. This CDR3 has 13 residues. CDR3 in amino acids: CASSRGGEETQYF. In nucleotides, the CDR3 is TGTGCCAGCAGCCGGGGCGGCGAAGAGACCCAGTACTTC.

This clone is a singleton in its sample. The CDR3 DNA reads TGCGCCAGCAGCTCGAGTCCGGGGGCCTACAATGAGCAGTTCTTC. This sequence encodes CASSSSPGAYNEQFF. The chain employs TRBV5-1 and TRBJ2-1; D possibly corresponds to TRBD2 (6 bases). The CDR3 loop spans 15 amino acids. Per the germline V gene, CDR1 is SGHRS and CDR2 is YFSETQ. V was clipped by 3 bases and J by 2 bases, with 12 bases between them. The full variable domain, completed using reference TRBV5-1 and TRBJ2-1, is KAGVTQTPRYLIKTRGQQVTLSCSPISGHRSVSWYQQTPGQGLQFLFEYFSETQRNKGNFPGRFSGRQFSNSRSEMNVSTLELGDSALYLCASSSSPGAYNEQFFGPGTRLTVL.